This T cell receptor (beta chain) was captured in a study of blood T cell repertoires in COVID-19. Germline V gives CDR1 MNHEY, CDR2 SVGAGI. CDR3 length: 16 amino acids. The V and J ends lost 1 base and 3 bases, in that order; junction bases with no gene match: 5. Clones were sequenced by immunoSEQ multiplex PCR, and TCRdb holds only the in-frame ones, with some missing. In the table there are around 50,000 clones, around 80% of which are singletons. Material: peripheral blood. The gene calls are TRBV6-5 and TRBJ1-2; 10 positions agree with TRBD1. This TCR derives from a woman in her sixties or seventies with acute or convalescent COVID-19. CDR3 loop: CASSYWTGGGDYGYTF. The CDR3 bases are TGTGCCAGCAGTTACTGGACAGGGGGGGGAGACTATGGCTACACCTTC.